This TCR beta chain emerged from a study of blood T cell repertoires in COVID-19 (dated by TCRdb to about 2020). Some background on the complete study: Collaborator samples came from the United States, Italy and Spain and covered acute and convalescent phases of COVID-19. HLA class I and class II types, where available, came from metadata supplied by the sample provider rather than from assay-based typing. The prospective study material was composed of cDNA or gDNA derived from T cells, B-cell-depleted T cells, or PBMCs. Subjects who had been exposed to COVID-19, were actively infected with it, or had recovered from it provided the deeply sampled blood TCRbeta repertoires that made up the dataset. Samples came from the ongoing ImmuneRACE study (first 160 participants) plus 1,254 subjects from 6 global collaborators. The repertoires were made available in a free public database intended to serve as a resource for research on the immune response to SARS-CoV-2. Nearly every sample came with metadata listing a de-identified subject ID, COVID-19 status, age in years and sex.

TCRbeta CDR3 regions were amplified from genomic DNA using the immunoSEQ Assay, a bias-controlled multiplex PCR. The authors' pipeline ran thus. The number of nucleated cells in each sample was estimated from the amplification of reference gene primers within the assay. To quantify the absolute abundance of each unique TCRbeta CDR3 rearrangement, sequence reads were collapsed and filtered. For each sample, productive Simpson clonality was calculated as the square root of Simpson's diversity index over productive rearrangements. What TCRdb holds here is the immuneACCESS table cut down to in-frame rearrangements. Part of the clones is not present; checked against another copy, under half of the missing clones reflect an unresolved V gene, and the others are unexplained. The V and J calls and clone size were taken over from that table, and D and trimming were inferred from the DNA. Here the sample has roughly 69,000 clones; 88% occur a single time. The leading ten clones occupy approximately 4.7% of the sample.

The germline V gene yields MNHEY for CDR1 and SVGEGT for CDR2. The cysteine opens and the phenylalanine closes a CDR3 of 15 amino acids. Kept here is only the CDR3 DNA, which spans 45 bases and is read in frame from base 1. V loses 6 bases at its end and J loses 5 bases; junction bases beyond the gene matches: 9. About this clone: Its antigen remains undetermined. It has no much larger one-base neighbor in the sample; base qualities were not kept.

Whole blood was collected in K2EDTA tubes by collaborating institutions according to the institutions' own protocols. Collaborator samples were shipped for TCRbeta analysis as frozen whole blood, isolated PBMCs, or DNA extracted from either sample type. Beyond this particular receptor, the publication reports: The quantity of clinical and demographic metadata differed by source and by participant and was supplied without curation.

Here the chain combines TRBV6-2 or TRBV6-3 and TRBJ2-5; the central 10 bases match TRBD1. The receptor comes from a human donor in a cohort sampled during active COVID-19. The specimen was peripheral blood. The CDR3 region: CASSPDRGRVETQYF. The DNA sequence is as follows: TGTGCCAGCAGCCCCGACAGGGGGCGAGTGGAGACCCAGTACTTC.